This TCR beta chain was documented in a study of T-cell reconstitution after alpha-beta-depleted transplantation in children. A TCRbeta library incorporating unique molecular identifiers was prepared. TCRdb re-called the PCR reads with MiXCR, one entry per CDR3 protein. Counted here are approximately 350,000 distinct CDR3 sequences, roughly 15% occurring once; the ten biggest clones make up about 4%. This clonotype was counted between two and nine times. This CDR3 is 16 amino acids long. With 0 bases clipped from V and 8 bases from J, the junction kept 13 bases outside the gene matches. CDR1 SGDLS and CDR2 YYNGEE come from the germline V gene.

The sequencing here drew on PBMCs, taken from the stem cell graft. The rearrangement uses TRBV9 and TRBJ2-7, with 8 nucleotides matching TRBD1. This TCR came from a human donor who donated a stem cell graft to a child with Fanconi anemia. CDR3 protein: CASSVGPTGETPQQYF. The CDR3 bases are TGTGCCAGCAGCGTAGGTCCGACAGGGGAAACACCTCAGCAGTACTTC.